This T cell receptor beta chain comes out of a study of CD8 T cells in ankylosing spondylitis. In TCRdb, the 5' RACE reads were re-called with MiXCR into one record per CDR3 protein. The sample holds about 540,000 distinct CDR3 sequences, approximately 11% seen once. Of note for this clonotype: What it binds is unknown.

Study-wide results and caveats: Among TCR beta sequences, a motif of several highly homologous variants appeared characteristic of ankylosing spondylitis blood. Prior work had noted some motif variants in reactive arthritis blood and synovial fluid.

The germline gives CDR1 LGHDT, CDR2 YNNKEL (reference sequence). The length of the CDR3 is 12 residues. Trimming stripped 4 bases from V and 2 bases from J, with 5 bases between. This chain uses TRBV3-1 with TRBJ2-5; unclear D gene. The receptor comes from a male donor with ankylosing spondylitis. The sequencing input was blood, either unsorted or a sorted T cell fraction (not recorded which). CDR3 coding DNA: TGTGCCAGCAGCCGACTGCAAGAGACCCAGTACTTC. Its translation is CASSRLQETQYF.